Shown below are 3 T cell receptor beta chains from a single sample sequenced in a study of T cell responses to AZD1222 COVID-19 vaccine. Sequenced by immunoSEQ multiplex PCR; TCRdb stores in-frame clones only, minus some. The sample includes fewer than 200,000 clones, around 94% seen only once; the top ten take roughly 1.7%. The input for sequencing was peripheral blood, taken 28 days after the second AZD1222 dose. The receptors derive from an adult who received the AZD1222 COVID-19 vaccine.

V usage is TRBV20-1 and J usage is TRBJ2-7; D tentatively fits TRBD1 or TRBD2 (7 bases each). This CDR3 region has 16 residues. Germline CDR1 and CDR2: DFQATT and SNEGSKA (reference sequence). V was pared by 3 bases and J by 3 bases, with 21 bases between. CDR3 residues: CSASPLGLQGRYEQYF. The CDR3 DNA reads as TGCAGTGCTAGTCCCTTGGGACTACAGGGGCGCTACGAGCAGTACTTC.

The chain links TRBV12-3 or TRBV12-4 to TRBJ1-6, with D tentatively TRBD1 (5 bases). The CDR3 has 13 residues. Trimming stripped 5 bases from V and 8 bases from J, with 10 bases between. The CDR3, as DNA: TGTGCCAGCAGTCGGGACTTAGATTCACCCCTCCACTTT. This codes for CASSRDLDSPLHF.

The gene calls are TRBV5-4 and TRBJ1-6; no firm D call. Deletions cut 4 bases from V and 6 bases from J, with 5 bases between. CDR3 length: 12 amino acids. Germline CDR1 is SGHNT and CDR2 is YYREEE (reference sequence). CDR3 in DNA: TGTGCCAGCAGCCTGGGTAATTCACCCCTCCACTTT. It translates to CASSLGNSPLHF. Full variable domain (rest looked up from reference TRBV5-4 and TRBJ1-6): ETGVTQSPTHLIKTRGQQVTLRCSSQSGHNTVSWYQQALGQGPQFIFQYYREEENGRGNFPPRFSGLQFPNYSSELNVNALELDDSALYLCASSLGNSPLHFGNGTRLTVT.